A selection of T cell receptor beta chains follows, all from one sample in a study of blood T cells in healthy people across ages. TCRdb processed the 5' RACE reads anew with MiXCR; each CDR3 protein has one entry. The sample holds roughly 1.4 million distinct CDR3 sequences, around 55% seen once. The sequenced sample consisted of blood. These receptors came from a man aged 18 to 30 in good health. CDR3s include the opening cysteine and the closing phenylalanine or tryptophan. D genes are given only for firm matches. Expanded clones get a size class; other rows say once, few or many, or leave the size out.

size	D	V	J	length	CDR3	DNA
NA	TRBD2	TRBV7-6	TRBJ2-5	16	CASSMTSGAPQETQYF	TGTGCCAGCAGCATGACTAGCGGGGCACCCCAAGAGACCCAGTACTTC
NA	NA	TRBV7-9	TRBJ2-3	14	CASSGRDFTDTQYF	TGTGCCAGCAGCGGCCGGGACTTCACAGATACGCAGTATTTT
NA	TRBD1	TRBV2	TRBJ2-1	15	CASRGQGRTYNEQFF	TGTGCCAGCAGGGGACAGGGTAGAACCTACAATGAGCAGTTCTTC
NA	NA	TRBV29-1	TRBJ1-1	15	CSVQCRTRVNTEAFF	TGCAGCGTTCAATGCCGGACGAGGGTGAACACTGAAGCTTTCTTT
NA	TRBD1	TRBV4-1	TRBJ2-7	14	CASSPDRAYYEQYF	TGCGCCAGCAGCCCAGACAGGGCCTATTACGAGCAGTACTTC
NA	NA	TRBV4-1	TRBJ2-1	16	CASSQDERGSYNEQFF	TGCGCCAGCAGCCAAGATGAACGGGGGTCCTACAATGAGCAGTTCTTC
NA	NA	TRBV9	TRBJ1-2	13	CASSVGDWDGYTF	TGTGCCAGCAGCGTGGGGGATTGGGATGGCTACACCTTC
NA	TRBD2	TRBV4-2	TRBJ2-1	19	CASRKIGASGSPSYNEQFF	TGTGCCAGCAGAAAGATCGGGGCTAGCGGGAGTCCCTCCTACAATGAGCAGTTCTTC
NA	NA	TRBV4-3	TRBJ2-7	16	CASSLGPGTNSYEQYF	TGCGCCAGCAGCCTCGGCCCCGGGACGAATTCCTACGAGCAGTACTTC
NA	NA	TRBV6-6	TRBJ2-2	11	CASTSSGELFF	TGTGCCAGCACTTCAAGCGGGGAGCTGTTTTTT
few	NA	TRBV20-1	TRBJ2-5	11	CSAGIQETQYF	TGCAGTGCTGGTATCCAAGAGACCCAGTACTTC
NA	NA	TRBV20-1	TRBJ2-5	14	CSAETGSSVETQYF	TGCAGTGCCGAAACAGGGTCCTCGGTTGAGACCCAGTACTTC
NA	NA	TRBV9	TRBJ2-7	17	CASSSPEGGSEEGEQYF	TGTGCCAGCAGCTCCCCCGAGGGGGGGTCGGAAGAAGGCGAGCAGTACTTC
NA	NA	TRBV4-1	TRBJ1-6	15	CASSHQAGVDSPLHF	TGCGCCAGCAGCCACCAAGCAGGGGTTGATTCACCCCTCCACTTT
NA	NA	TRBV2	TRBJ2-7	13	CASSGGQLKEQYF	TGTGCCAGCAGTGGCGGACAGTTGAAAGAGCAGTACTTC
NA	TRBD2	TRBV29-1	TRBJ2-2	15	CSAAGGTVVTGELFF	TGCAGCGCCGCGGGGGGGACAGTGGTCACCGGGGAGCTGTTTTTT
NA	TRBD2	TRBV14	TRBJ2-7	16	CASSQELPTSGYEQYF	TGTGCCAGCAGCCAAGAGTTGCCGACTAGCGGGTACGAGCAGTACTTC
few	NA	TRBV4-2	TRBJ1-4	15	CASSQSLGGEEKLFF	TGTGCCAGCAGCCAAAGCCTTGGAGGGGAAGAAAAACTGTTTTTT
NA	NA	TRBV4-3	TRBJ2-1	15	CASSQDLRGAENLFF	TGCGCCAGCAGCCAAGATCTGAGAGGGGCGGAGAACCTGTTCTTC
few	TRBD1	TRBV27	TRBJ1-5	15	CASSQAGQGNQPQHF	TGTGCCAGCAGCCAAGCGGGACAGGGGAATCAGCCCCAGCATTTT
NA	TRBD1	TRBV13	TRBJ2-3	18	CASSPSALDRVKAYTQYF	TGTGCCAGCAGCCCTAGTGCCTTGGACAGGGTTAAAGCCTATACGCAGTATTTT
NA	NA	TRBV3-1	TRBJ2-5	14	CASSQQGLQETQYF	TGTGCCAGCAGCCAACAGGGACTTCAAGAGACCCAGTACTTC